This passage covers 4 T cell receptor beta chains from one sample sequenced in a study of molecular identifiers for immune sequencing clone quantification. TCRdb used MiXCR to reprocess the PCR reads, holding one entry per CDR3 protein. The sample carries 460,000 or so distinct CDR3 sequences, over 20% recorded once. The sequenced material came from naive CD8+ T cells from blood, with Jurkat cell RNA spiked in. Subset indicated: FACS-sorted CD8+CD4-CCR7+CD45RA+ naive T cells. All receptors come from a human donor in good health. Some libraries in this study had Jurkat cell RNA spiked in.

This clonotype was detected many times. V and J are TRBV6-5 and TRBJ1-5, with 9 bases matching TRBD1. The CDR3 has 13 residues. The J segment lost 6 bases and the V segment lost 6 bases, leaving 3 bases of the junction unmatched. Per the germline V gene, CDR1 is MNHEY and CDR2 is SVGAGI. Here the CDR3 reads CASRQGASQPQHF. Written as DNA, the CDR3 is TGTGCCAGCAGACAGGGGGCTAGTCAGCCCCAGCATTTT.

As for this clonotype: A much larger clone sits a single nucleotide away, making a read error possible. Here the CDR3 omits its conserved ending phenylalanine or tryptophan, so a read error is the likely source. The V call is TRBV25-1, the J call TRBJ2-7; D is unresolved. This CDR3 contains 14 residues. CDR1 is MGHDK and CDR2 is SYGVNS in the germline V gene. V lost 4 bases to trimming and J lost 0 bases, with 10 bases between them. CDR3 residues: CASSGRTVSYEQYS. As DNA, the CDR3 is TGTGCCAGCAGTGGACGGACGGTCTCCTACGAGCAGTACTCC.

This clonotype was seen many times. The chain combines TRBV14 with TRBJ1-1; the match to TRBD1 covers 11 bases. V trimming: 2 bases; J trimming: 0 bases; junction bases outside the gene matches: 14. This CDR3 region has 20 residues. Germline V CDR1 and CDR2: SGHDN, FVKESK. CDR3 amino acids: CASSQRDRGMVKVMNTEAFF. The CDR3 region has the DNA TGTGCCAGCAGCCAACGGGACAGGGGGATGGTCAAGGTCATGAACACTGAAGCTTTCTTT.

This clonotype was picked up a small number of times. The J gene is TRBJ2-1, the V gene TRBV5-6, with D unresolved. The V end lost 3 bases, the J end lost 3 bases, and 13 bases lay between the germline ends. This CDR3 spans 15 amino acids. The germline CDR1 and CDR2 sequences are SGHDT and YYEEEE. Here the CDR3 DNA reads TGTGCCAGCAGCTCCGTTGGCGGTTTCTACAATGAGCAGTTCTTC. It yields the protein CASSSVGGFYNEQFF.